This T cell receptor (beta chain) was captured by sequencing in a study of cytomegalovirus exposure and HLA in healthy donors. General study results and limits: Cytomegalovirus status, reportedly, was diagnosed with high specificity and sensitivity by the classifier. It was taken for granted in presence/absence analyses that sequencing depth across donors was roughly uniform. TCR beta V segments were, for the most part, productive about 87% or about 30% of the time in an earlier analysis.

Germline V gives CDR1 SGHRS, CDR2 YFSETQ. The CDR3 consists of 17 residues. Trimming at V came to 4 bases and at J to 4 bases, leaving 12 bases not matched to a gene. Concerning this clone itself: Its cognate antigen is unknown.

Donors were ostensibly healthy at sampling, although undocumented immune exposures were probable. The PCR contained 60 Vbeta and 13 Jbeta primers. Using immunoSEQ multiplex PCR, the repertoire was profiled, and TCRdb retains in-frame clones only, with some absent. Of about 60,000 clones detected, about 73% appear once; the ten largest clones hold approximately 20%. The material sequenced was PBMCs. The source is an older woman in good health and CMV-seropositive. V and J are TRBV5-1 and TRBJ2-2; 8 bases map to TRBD1. The CDR3 here is CASSLTGGTIATGELFF. The CDR3 coding sequence is TGCGCCAGCAGCCTTACAGGGGGGACGATAGCCACCGGGGAGCTGTTTTTT.